In this sample, the clone carrying this T cell receptor (beta chain) turned up a few times. Its target is unknown. Generation of TCR cDNA used 5'RACE template switching (which added a universal primer site and UMIs). TCRdb passed the 5' RACE reads through MiXCR, listing each CDR3 protein once. The sample carries just under 600,000 distinct CDR3 sequences, approximately 15% recorded once. This sample is drawn from a study of T cells after yellow fever vaccination. As for the study in general: Fractions with few cells were prepared using SMART-Seq v4 Ultra Low Input.

Overall study results and limits: Of the clonotypes, a small share occurred in both CD4 and CD8 compartments. Weaker in magnitude, the secondary response showed a faster peak on day 5 versus 15.

Unmatched junction bases numbered 0, after V lost 8 bases and J lost 9 bases. Germline-derived CDR1 and CDR2 are SNHLY and FYNNEI. This CDR3 has 10 amino acids. The sequence was collected from a man aged 25 to 40 who received the YFV17D yellow fever vaccine. The V and J genes are TRBV2 and TRBJ2-1; TRBD2 matches 8 bases. Sample: PBMCs, taken on the day of the yellow fever booster vaccination. The CDR3 DNA follows: TGTGCCAGCCTAGCGGGTGAGCAGTTCTTC. Translated, it gives CASLAGEQFF.